A selection of T cell receptor beta chains follows, all from one sample in a study of T cells in Graves' hyperthyroidism and ophthalmopathy. TCRdb itself ran the multiplex PCR reads through MiXCR, one entry per CDR3 protein. This sample has about 210,000 distinct CDR3 sequences, with 15% to 20% found just once. Sequencing input: blood. These receptors were collected from a man aged 50 or older with Graves' hyperthyroidism. Both conserved end residues are part of each CDR3. A D gene is named only where the DNA matches it firmly. Size is omitted from some rows. Given values are once, few, many or a class for expanded clones.

v_gene	j_gene	d_gene	abundance	CDR3aa	CDR3nt
TRBV5-1	TRBJ1-2	.	many	CASSLGQGNYGYTF	TGCGCCAGCAGCTTGGGGCAGGGGAACTATGGCTACACCTTC
TRBV5-1	TRBJ1-5	.	many	CASSLDGGKVQPQHF	TGCGCCAGCAGCTTGGATGGGGGTAAGGTTCAGCCCCAGCATTTT
TRBV20-1	TRBJ2-4	.	.	CSASKGRLAKNIQYF	TGCAGTGCTAGTAAAGGCAGGCTAGCCAAAAACATTCAGTACTTC
TRBV5-6	TRBJ2-3	.	.	CASSSDGPTQYF	TGTGCCAGCAGCTCGGACGGGCCTACGCAGTATTTT
TRBV19	TRBJ1-2	TRBD1	.	CASRWDRGDERYTF	TGTGCCAGTAGGTGGGACAGAGGGGATGAGCGCTACACCTTC
TRBV9	TRBJ2-1	.	.	CATSDFAGARVNEQFF	TGTGCCACCAGTGATTTTGCCGGGGCGCGGGTAAATGAGCAGTTCTTC
TRBV6-2/TRBV6-3	TRBJ2-7	.	many	CASSYTQGRDEQYF	TGTGCCAGCAGTTACACCCAGGGAAGGGACGAGCAGTACTTC
TRBV19	TRBJ1-5	.	few	CASSIAELLNQPQHF	TGTGCCAGTAGTATAGCGGAACTGTTGAATCAGCCCCAGCATTTT
TRBV5-8	TRBJ1-5	.	.	CASSPGVGGLVAQHF	TGTGCCAGCAGCCCAGGTGTTGGCGGGTTGGTGGCCCAGCATTTT
TRBV6-2/TRBV6-3	TRBJ2-7	TRBD1	many	CASSYSAQPGQGYPGYEQYF	TGTGCCAGCAGTTACTCCGCACAACCGGGACAGGGGTATCCGGGCTACGAGCAGTACTTC
TRBV7-2	TRBJ2-3	TRBD2	.	CASSSRSGRGADTQYF	TGTGCCAGCAGCTCCCGTAGCGGGAGGGGCGCAGATACGCAGTATTTT
TRBV28	TRBJ2-7	TRBD1	few	CASSSLNAGGPYEQYF	TGTGCCAGCAGTTCCCTAAATGCAGGGGGCCCCTACGAGCAGTACTTC
TRBV19	TRBJ1-5	.	.	CASSPHRRGGMGQPQHF	TGTGCCAGTAGTCCCCACAGGAGGGGGGGCATGGGTCAGCCCCAGCATTTT
TRBV20-1	TRBJ1-2	TRBD1	many	CSASPPLTGDGYTF	TGCAGTGCTAGTCCACCCCTGACAGGGGATGGCTACACCTTC
TRBV12-3/TRBV12-4	TRBJ2-5	TRBD2	few	CASSSSGSPETQYF	TGTGCCAGCAGTTCGAGCGGGAGCCCAGAGACCCAGTACTTC
TRBV28	TRBJ2-7	.	many	CATLESTYEQYF	TGTGCCACCTTAGAAAGTACCTACGAGCAGTACTTC
TRBV6-5	TRBJ2-3	.	.	CASSYGTRNTDTQYF	TGTGCCAGCAGTTACGGGACACGAAACACAGATACGCAGTATTTT